This T cell receptor (beta chain) originates from a study of blood T cell repertoires in COVID-19 (dated by TCRdb to 2018 to 2020). Broadly, across the study: Collaborator samples came from the United States, Italy and Spain and covered acute and convalescent phases of COVID-19. The prospective study material was composed of cDNA or gDNA derived from T cells, B-cell-depleted T cells, or PBMCs. The dataset comprised deeply sampled blood TCRbeta repertoires from subjects exposed to, actively infected with, or recovered from COVID-19. The repertoires were released in a freely available public database intended as a resource for research on the immune response to SARS-CoV-2. The samples were drawn from the first 160 participants of the ongoing ImmuneRACE study and from 950 to 1,500 subjects provided by 6 global collaborators. Sample metadata almost always included a de-identified subject ID, COVID-19 status, age in years and sex. Where available, HLA class I and class II types were taken from metadata supplied by the sample provider and were not determined by assay-based typing.

Overall results and qualifications from the work: The quantity of clinical and demographic metadata differed by source and by participant and was supplied without curation.

TCRbeta CDR3 regions were amplified from genomic DNA using the immunoSEQ Assay, a bias-controlled multiplex PCR. The source study handled its data this way. Nucleated cell counts per sample were estimated from amplification of reference gene primers within the assay. Sequence reads were collapsed and filtered to measure the absolute abundance of every unique TCRbeta CDR3 rearrangement. Productive Simpson clonality was computed per sample as the square root of Simpson's diversity index over productive rearrangements. The immuneACCESS repertoire file appears here via TCRdb, limited to in-frame rearrangements. These files lack a portion of the clones; in checked studies, under half of the deficit traces to unresolved V genes, and the cause of the others is not known. Clonal size and the V and J genes are those of that table, whereas D and trimming came from the DNA. For this sample there are tens of thousands of clones; roughly 78% appear just once. About a fifth of the sample belongs to the ten largest clones.

In the case of this clone: Which antigen it targets is not known. Base qualities are not provided; no much larger clone lies one nucleotide away.

Each collaborating institution followed its own protocols to collect whole blood in K2EDTA tubes. Collaborator samples were shipped for TCRbeta analysis as frozen whole blood, isolated PBMCs, or DNA extracted from either sample type. The V end gives up 3 bases and the J end 1 base, leaving 2 bases in the junction not matched to a gene. The germline V gene specifies SGHTA as CDR1 and FQGNSA as CDR2. The CDR3 spans 15 residues, from the cysteine through the phenylalanine. Only CDR3 DNA is held: 45 bases, read in frame from base 1. The rearranged chain carries TRBV7-2 and TRBJ2-1, with 8 junctional bases fitting TRBD2. The source material was peripheral blood. The TCR comes from a human donor in a cohort sampled during active COVID-19. The DNA sequence follows: TGTGCCAGCAGCTTTAGCGGGGTGTCCTACAATGAGCAGTTCTTC. Its protein product is CASSFSGVSYNEQFF.